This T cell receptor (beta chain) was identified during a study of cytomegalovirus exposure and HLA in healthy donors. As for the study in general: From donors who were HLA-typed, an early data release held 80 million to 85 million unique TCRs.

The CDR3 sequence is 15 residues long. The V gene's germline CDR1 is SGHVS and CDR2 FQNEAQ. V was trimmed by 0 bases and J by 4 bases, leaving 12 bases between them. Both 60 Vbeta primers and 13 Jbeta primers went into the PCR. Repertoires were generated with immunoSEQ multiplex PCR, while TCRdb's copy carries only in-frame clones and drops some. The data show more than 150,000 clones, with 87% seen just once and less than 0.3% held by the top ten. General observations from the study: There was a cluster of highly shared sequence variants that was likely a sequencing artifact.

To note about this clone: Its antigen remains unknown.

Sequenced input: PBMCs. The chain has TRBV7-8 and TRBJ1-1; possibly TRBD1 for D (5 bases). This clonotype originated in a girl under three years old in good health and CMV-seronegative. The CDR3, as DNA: TGTGCCAGCAGCTTAGCGGTGGCGGGGGGCACTGAAGCTTTCTTT. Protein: CASSLAVAGGTEAFF.